This TCR beta chain came from a study of T cells expressing NK-cell markers. TCRdb re-called the 5' RACE reads, yielding one record per CDR3 amino acid sequence without DNA. The sample holds about 140,000 distinct CDR3 sequences. Germline assignment: CDR1 SNHLY and CDR2 FYNNEI. This CDR3 is built from 14 residues. This TCR was recovered from a man in his late teens or twenties in good health. The J gene is TRBJ1-4, the V gene TRBV2; TCRdb reports TRBD1, a call that lacks DNA to check it against. Specimen: blood T cells: a sorted CD56 or NKG2C T cell subset, CD4+ or CD8+ T cells, or bulk PBMC T cells (not recorded which). The CDR3 protein is CASSDDRDNEKLFF.